This is a list of T cell receptor beta chains from one sample in a study of blood T cell repertoires in COVID-19. Assay used: immunoSEQ multiplex PCR; TCRdb lists only in-frame clones, some missing. The repertoire holds some 45,000 clones, with 92% as singletons. Source material: peripheral blood. The receptors were sampled from a human donor in a cohort sampled during active COVID-19. Each CDR3 is given with its conserved first and last residue. The order of the fields is D gene, clone size, V gene, J gene, CDR3 protein, CDR3 DNA. A D gene is named only where the DNA matches it firmly. Rows may omit the clone size; those that give it use once, few, many or a size class.

>TRBD1|.|TRBV2|TRBJ1-4
CATGTGPEKLFF
TGTGCCACCGGGACAGGGCCCGAAAAACTGTTTTTT
>.|once|TRBV27|TRBJ2-3
CASSRESTRWSTDTQYF
TGTGCCAGCAGTAGGGAGAGCACCAGATGGTCCACAGATACGCAGTATTTT
>TRBD2|once|TRBV4-2|TRBJ2-7
CASSQDRVAGVDRQYF
TGTGCCAGCAGCCAAGATAGAGTAGCGGGAGTAGACCGACAGTACTTC
>TRBD1|.|TRBV7-3|TRBJ2-5
CASSFFGQGETQYF
TGTGCCAGCAGCTTTTTCGGACAGGGCGAGACCCAGTACTTC
>.|.|TRBV11-2|TRBJ2-4
CASTPGVAKNIQYF
TGTGCCAGCACTCCGGGGGTAGCCAAAAACATTCAGTACTTC
>.|.|TRBV3-1/TRBV3-2|TRBJ1-5
CASSQDRGFQPQHF
TGTGCCAGCAGCCAAGATAGGGGCTTTCAGCCCCAGCATTTT
>.|.|TRBV5-1|TRBJ1-4
CASSLERATNEKLFF
TGCGCCAGCAGCTTGGAGCGGGCAACTAATGAAAAACTGTTTTTT
>.|.|TRBV5-4|TRBJ1-1
CASSHFSAGLNTEAFF
TGTGCCAGCAGCCATTTTTCGGCGGGGTTGAACACTGAAGCTTTCTTT
>.|.|TRBV9|TRBJ1-5
CASSVVVDQPQHF
TGTGCCAGCAGCGTAGTGGTAGATCAGCCCCAGCATTTT
>TRBD2|.|TRBV29-1|TRBJ2-3
CSVGLAVTDTQYF
TGCAGCGTTGGACTAGCGGTCACAGATACGCAGTATTTT
>.|.|TRBV9|TRBJ2-1
CASSATIATYNEQFF
TGTGCCAGCAGCGCTACCATAGCAACCTACAATGAGCAGTTCTTC
>.|.|TRBV21-1|TRBJ2-2
CASSKLPGELFF
TGTGCCAGCAGCAAACTCCCCGGGGAGCTGTTTTTT
>.|once|TRBV7-2|TRBJ2-1
CASSTSSYNEQFF
TGTGCCAGCTCGACAAGCTCCTACAATGAGCAGTTCTTC
>.|.|TRBV7-9|TRBJ1-5
CASSPMFRSCSGGPQHF
TGTGCCAGCAGCCCGATGTTCCGTTCTTGTTCGGGGGGGCCCCAGCATTTT
>.|.|TRBV6-2/TRBV6-3|TRBJ2-1
CASSYSITSSYNEQFF
TGTGCCAGCAGTTACTCGATTACGAGCTCCTACAATGAGCAGTTCTTC
>TRBD1|.|TRBV6-2/TRBV6-3|TRBJ1-1
CASSTGQGARAEAFF
TGTGCCAGCAGTACGGGACAGGGGGCGCGGGCTGAAGCTTTCTTT
>.|.|TRBV27|TRBJ2-4
CASSRQQGIQNIQYF
TGTGCCAGCAGCCGACAACAGGGCATTCAAAACATTCAGTACTTC
>TRBD1|.|TRBV6-5|TRBJ1-2
CASSHRGRGYGYTF
TGTGCCAGCAGTCACAGGGGAAGGGGGTATGGCTACACCTTC
>.|.|TRBV10-3|TRBJ2-3
CAAHGGMGFQETDTQYF
TGTGCCGCCCACGGGGGAATGGGATTTCAAGAGACAGATACGCAGTATTTT
>TRBD1|.|TRBV19|TRBJ1-3
CASSRGQGPSGNTIYF
TGTGCCAGTAGTAGAGGACAGGGACCCTCTGGAAACACCATATATTTT
>TRBD1|.|TRBV3-1/TRBV3-2|TRBJ1-1
CASSSRGVTEAFF
TGTGCCAGCAGCTCCAGGGGGGTCACTGAAGCTTTCTTT
>.|.|TRBV27|TRBJ1-2
CASSLLGPGNYGYTF
TGTGCCAGCAGTTTATTAGGGCCAGGGAACTATGGCTACACCTTC
>.|.|TRBV3-1/TRBV3-2|TRBJ2-1
CASSPSGYNNEQFF
TGTGCCAGCAGCCCCTCAGGGTATAACAATGAGCAGTTCTTC
>TRBD2|.|TRBV4-1|TRBJ2-1
CASSPSPGLGDNEQFF
TGCGCCAGCAGCCCGTCACCGGGACTAGGGGACAATGAGCAGTTCTTC
>TRBD1|few|TRBV5-1|TRBJ1-5
CASSPGDRDQPQHF
TGCGCCAGCAGCCCTGGGGACAGGGACCAGCCCCAGCATTTT
>.|.|TRBV19|TRBJ2-1
CASSAGGGYEQFF
TGTGCCAGTAGTGCCGGAGGTGGGTATGAGCAGTTCTTC